A selection of T cell receptor beta chains follows, all from one sample in a study of cytomegalovirus exposure and HLA in healthy donors. Clones were read by immunoSEQ multiplex PCR, and TCRdb kept only the in-frame ones, dropping some. The sample shows over 85,000 clones, 78% of them seen only once. The sample was PBMCs. All receptors come from a woman in her twenties or thirties in good health and CMV-seronegative. CDR3s leave out the opening cysteine and the closing phenylalanine or tryptophan. Fields, in order: J gene, D gene, V gene, CDR3 protein. A D gene is named only where the DNA matches it firmly.

>TRBJ1-2|NA|TRBV4-3
ASSQEAGRGGYGYT
>TRBJ2-2|TRBD1|TRBV4-1
ASSHGDRDTGELF
>TRBJ2-1|NA|TRBV4-3
ASSQDPTNDNEQF
>TRBJ1-5|TRBD1|TRBV28
ASSLPTNTGGGGNQPQH
>TRBJ1-5|TRBD1|TRBV9
ASRRDRSNQPQH
>TRBJ2-6|NA|TRBV9
ASSVSRPGGGLSSGANVLT
>TRBJ1-2|NA|TRBV30
AGQIYGYT
>TRBJ1-1|NA|TRBV5-6
ASSLKRSTEAF
>TRBJ2-7|TRBD1|TRBV2
ASNKEGQGVGEQY
>TRBJ1-2|TRBD1|TRBV7-9
ASSPPWGTDNGYT
>TRBJ2-3|TRBD2|TRBV13
AYSSGEHDTQY
>TRBJ1-1|TRBD1|TRBV28
ASLAQGASITEAF
>TRBJ1-2|NA|TRBV6-5
ASSFAGQGGYGYT
>TRBJ2-3|NA|TRBV4-1
ASSQPQGLTDTQY
>TRBJ2-1|TRBD1|TRBV4-1
ASSQEAGQGPLYNEQF
>TRBJ2-7|NA|TRBV27
ASSRTVSYEQY
>TRBJ2-5|TRBD2|TRBV4-3
ASSPQRLAGGQQETQY
>TRBJ2-5|TRBD2|TRBV30
AWSVPPLAGETQY
>TRBJ2-2|NA|TRBV28
ASSSGSGAGELF
>TRBJ1-1|TRBD1|TRBV7-6
ASSDRTGVNTEAF
>TRBJ2-1|TRBD2|TRBV7-2
ASSSSRTSGRGNNEQF
>TRBJ1-2|NA|TRBV28
ASRSSDTGNYGYT
>TRBJ2-7|TRBD2|TRBV7-6
ASSSLTSGRGPYEQY